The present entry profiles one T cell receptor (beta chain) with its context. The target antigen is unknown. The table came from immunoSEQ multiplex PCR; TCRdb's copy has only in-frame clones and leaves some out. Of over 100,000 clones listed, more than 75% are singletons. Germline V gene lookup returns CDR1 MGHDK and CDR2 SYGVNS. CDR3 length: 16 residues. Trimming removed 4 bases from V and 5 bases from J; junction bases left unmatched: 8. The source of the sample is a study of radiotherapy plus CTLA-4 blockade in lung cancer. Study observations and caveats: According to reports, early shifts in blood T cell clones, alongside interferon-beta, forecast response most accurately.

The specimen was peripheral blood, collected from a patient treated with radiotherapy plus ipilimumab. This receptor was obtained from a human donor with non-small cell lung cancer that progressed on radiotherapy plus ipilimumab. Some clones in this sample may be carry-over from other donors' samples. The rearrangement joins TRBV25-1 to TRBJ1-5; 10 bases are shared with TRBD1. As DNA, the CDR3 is TGTGCCAGCAGTGCAAGGGACAGGGGCCTTGATCAGCCCCAGCATTTT. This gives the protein CASSARDRGLDQPQHF.